This TCR beta chain was captured by sequencing in a study of T cells in Graves' hyperthyroidism and ophthalmopathy. This clonotype appeared a few times. Its antigen is not known. General study points: Ophthalmopathy was distinguished from stable hyperthyroidism by 13 V-J signatures.

Amplified regions were TCR beta CDR3 sequences from RNA transcripts. The HTBI primer set served for first-round RT-PCR of the TCR CDR3. Via MiXCR, TCRdb re-called the multiplex PCR reads, giving one row per CDR3 protein. This sample has over 350,000 distinct CDR3 sequences; 15% to 20% occur once, and the top ten carry 40%. Source material: blood. This clonotype was obtained from a man between 18 and 29 years old with Graves' ophthalmopathy.

Written as DNA, the CDR3 is TGTGCCAGCAGCGCAGGGGGCACTCAGCCCCAGCATTTT. Translated, it gives CASSAGGTQPQHF. The chain has TRBV2 and TRBJ1-5, with 8 bases aligning to TRBD1. The V segment lost 6 bases and the J segment 6 bases; nucleotides outside the gene matches: 4. The length of the CDR3 is 13 residues. The germline V gene has CDR1 SNHLY and CDR2 FYNNEI.